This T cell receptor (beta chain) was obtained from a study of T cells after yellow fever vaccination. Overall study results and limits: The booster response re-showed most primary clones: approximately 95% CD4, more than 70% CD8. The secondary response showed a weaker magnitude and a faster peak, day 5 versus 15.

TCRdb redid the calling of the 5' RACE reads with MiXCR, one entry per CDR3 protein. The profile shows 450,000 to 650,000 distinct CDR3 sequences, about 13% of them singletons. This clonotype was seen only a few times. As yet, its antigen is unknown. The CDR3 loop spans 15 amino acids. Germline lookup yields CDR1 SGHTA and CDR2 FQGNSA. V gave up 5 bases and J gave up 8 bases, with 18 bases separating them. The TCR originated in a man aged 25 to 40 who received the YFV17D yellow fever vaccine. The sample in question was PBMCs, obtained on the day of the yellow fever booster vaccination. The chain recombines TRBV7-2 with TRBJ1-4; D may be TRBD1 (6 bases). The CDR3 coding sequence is TGTGCCAGCAGCCCATCGGGGGGCGGAGGCGAAAAACTGTTTTTT. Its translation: CASSPSGGGGEKLFF.